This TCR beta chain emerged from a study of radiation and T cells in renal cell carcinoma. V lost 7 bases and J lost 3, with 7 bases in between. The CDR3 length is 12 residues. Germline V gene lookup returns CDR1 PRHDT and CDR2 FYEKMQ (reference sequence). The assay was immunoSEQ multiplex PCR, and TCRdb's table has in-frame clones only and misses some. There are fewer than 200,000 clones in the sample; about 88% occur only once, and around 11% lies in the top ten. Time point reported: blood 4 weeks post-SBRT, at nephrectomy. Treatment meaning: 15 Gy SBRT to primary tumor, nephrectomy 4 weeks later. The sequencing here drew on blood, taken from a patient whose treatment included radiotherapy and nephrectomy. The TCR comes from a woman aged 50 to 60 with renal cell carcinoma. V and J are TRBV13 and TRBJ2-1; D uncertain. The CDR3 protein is CASKSGYNEQFF. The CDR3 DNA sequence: TGTGCCAGCAAGTCTGGCTACAATGAGCAGTTCTTC.